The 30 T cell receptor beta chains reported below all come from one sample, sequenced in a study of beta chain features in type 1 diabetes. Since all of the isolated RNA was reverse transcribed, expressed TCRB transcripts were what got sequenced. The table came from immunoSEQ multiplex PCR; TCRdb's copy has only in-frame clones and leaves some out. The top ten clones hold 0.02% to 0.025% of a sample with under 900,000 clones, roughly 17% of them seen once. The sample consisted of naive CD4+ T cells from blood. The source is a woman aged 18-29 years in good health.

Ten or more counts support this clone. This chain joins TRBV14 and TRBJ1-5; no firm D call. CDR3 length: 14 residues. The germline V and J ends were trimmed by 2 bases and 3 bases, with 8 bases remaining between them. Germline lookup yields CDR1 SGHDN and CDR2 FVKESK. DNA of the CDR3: TGTGCCAGCAGCCAAAGTGGGGTCAATCAGCCCCAGCATTTT. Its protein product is CASSQSGVNQPQHF.

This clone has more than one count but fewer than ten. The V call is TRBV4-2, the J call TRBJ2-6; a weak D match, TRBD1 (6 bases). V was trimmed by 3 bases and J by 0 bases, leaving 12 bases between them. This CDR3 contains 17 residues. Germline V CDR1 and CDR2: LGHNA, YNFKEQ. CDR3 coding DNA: TGTGCCAGCAGCCACACCGGGACAATCTCTGGGGCCAACGTCCTGACTTTC. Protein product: CASSHTGTISGANVLTF.

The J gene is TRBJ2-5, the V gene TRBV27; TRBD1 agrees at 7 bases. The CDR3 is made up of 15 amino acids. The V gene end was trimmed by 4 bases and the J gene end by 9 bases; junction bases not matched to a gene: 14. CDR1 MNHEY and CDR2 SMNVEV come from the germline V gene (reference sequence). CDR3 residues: CASSYSTGVPSAQYF. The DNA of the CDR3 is TGTGCCAGCAGTTACTCAACAGGGGTCCCAAGTGCCCAGTACTTC.

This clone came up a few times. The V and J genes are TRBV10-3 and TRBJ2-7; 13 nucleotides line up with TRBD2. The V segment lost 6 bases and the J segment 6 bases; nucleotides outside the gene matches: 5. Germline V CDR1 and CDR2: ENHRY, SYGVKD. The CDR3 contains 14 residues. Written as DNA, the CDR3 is TGTGCCATCAGGGAGGGACTAGCGGGGACCGAGCAGTACTTC. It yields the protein CAIREGLAGTEQYF.

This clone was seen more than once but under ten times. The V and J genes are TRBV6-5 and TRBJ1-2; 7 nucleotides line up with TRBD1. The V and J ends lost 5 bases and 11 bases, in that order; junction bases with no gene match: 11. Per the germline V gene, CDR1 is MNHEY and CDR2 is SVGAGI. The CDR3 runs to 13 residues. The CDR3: CASSPYGQEGYTF. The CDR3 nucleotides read TGTGCCAGCAGTCCATACGGACAGGAAGGTTACACCTTC.

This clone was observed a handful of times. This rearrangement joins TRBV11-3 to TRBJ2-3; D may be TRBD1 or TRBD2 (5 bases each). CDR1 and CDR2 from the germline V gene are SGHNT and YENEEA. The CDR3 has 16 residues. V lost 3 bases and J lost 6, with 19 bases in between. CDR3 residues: CASSFGDRFGDDTQYF. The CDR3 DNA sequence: TGTGCCAGCAGCTTCGGGGACCGCTTCGGTGATGATACGCAGTATTTT.

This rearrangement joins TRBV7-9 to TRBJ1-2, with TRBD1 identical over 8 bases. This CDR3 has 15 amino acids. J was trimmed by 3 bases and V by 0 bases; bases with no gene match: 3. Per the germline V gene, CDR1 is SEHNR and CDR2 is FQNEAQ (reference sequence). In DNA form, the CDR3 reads TGTGCCAGCAGCTTAGCAATGACAGGGGACTATGGCTACACCTTC. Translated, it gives CASSLAMTGDYGYTF.

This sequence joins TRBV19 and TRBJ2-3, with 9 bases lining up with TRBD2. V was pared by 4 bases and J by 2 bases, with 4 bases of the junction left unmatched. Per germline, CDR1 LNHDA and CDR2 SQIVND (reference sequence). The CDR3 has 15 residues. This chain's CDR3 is CASSRASGITDTQYF. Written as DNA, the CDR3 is TGTGCCAGTAGTAGGGCTAGCGGGATCACAGATACGCAGTATTTT.

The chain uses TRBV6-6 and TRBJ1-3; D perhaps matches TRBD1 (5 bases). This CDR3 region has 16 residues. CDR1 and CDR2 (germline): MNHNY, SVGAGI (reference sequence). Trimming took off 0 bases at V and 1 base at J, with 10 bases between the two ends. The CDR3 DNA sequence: TGTGCCAGCAGTTACTCTAGTGGGGGGTCTGGAAACACCATATATTTT. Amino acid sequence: CASSYSSGGSGNTIYF.

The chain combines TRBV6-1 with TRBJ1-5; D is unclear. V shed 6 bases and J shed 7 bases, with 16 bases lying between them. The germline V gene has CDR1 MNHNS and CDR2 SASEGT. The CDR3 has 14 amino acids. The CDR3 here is CASSDIGAEQPQHF. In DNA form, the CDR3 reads TGTGCCAGCAGCGACATTGGAGCAGAACAGCCCCAGCATTTT.

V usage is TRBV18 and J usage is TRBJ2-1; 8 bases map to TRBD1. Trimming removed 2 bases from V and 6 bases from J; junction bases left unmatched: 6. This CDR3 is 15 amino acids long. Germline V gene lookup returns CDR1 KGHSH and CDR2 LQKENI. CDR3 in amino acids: CASSPRQGAFNEQFF. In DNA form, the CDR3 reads TGTGCCAGCTCACCAAGGCAGGGGGCCTTCAATGAGCAGTTCTTC.

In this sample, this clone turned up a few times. The CDR3 bases are TGCGCCAGCAGCACAACTAGCGGGAGAATAGCGGGGGAACGGTTCTTC. Translating it yields CASSTTSGRIAGERFF. V usage is TRBV5-1 and J usage is TRBJ2-1; 11 positions agree with TRBD2. V shed 4 bases and J 15 bases; nucleotides not matched to a gene: 18. CDR3 size: 16 residues. Germline loops: CDR1 SGHRS, CDR2 YFSETQ. The full variable domain, with the rest looked up from reference TRBV5-1 and TRBJ2-1, is KAGVTQTPRYLIKTRGQQVTLSCSPISGHRSVSWYQQTPGQGLQFLFEYFSETQRNKGNFPGRFSGRQFSNSRSEMNVSTLELGDSALYLCASSTTSGRIAGERFFGPGTRLTVL.

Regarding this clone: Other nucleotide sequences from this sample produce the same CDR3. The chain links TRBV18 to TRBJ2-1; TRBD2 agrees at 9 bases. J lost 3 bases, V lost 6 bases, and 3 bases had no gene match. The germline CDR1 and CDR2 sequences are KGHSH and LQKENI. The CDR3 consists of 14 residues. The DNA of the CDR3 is TGTGCCAGCTCCCCGACTAGCGGCTACAATGAGCAGTTCTTC. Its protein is CASSPTSGYNEQFF. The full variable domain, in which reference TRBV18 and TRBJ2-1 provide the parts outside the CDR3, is NAGVMQNPRHLVRRRGQEARLRCSPMKGHSHVYWYRQLPEEGLKFMVYLQKENIIDESGMPKERFSAEFPKEGPSILRIQQVVRGDSAAYFCASSPTSGYNEQFFGPGTRLTVL.

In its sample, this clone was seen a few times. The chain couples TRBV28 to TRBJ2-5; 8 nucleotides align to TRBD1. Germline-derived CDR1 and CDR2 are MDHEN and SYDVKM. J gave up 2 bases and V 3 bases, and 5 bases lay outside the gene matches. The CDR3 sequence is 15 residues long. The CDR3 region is CASSFLDRVQETQYF. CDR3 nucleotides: TGTGCCAGCAGTTTTTTGGACAGGGTTCAAGAGACCCAGTACTTC.

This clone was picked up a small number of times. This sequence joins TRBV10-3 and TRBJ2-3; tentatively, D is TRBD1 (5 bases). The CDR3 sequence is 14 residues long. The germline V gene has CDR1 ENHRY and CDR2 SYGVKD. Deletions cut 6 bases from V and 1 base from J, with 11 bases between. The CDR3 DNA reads TGTGCCATCAGGGGGCCCCGGGGCACAGATACGCAGTATTTT. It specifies CAIRGPRGTDTQYF.

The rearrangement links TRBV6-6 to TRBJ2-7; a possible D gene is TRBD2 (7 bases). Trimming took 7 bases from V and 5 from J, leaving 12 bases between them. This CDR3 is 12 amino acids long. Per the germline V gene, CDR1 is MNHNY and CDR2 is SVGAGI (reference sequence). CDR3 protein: CASTPGGHEQYF. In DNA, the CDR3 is TGTGCCAGCACTCCGGGGGGCCACGAGCAGTACTTC.

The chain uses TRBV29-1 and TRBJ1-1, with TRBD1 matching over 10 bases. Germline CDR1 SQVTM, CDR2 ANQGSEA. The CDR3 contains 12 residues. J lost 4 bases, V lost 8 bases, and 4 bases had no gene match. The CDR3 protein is CSCDRGLTEAFF. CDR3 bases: TGCAGCTGCGACAGGGGGCTCACTGAAGCTTTCTTT.

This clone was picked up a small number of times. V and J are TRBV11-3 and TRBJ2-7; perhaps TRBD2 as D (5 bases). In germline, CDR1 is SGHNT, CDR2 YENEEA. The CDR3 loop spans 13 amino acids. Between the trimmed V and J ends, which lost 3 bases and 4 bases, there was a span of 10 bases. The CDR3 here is CASSFSPGYEQYF. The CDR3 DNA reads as TGTGCCAGCAGCTTTAGTCCGGGGTACGAGCAGTACTTC.

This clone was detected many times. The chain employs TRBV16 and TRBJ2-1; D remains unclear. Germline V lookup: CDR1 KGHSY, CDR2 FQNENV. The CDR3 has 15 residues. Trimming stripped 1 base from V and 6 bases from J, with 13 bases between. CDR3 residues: CASSQFRHLINEQFF. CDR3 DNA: TGTGCCAGCAGCCAATTCAGGCATCTCATCAATGAGCAGTTCTTC.

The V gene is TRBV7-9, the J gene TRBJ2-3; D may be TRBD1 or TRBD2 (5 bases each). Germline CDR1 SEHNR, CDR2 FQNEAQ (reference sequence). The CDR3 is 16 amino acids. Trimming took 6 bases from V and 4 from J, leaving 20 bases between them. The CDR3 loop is CASRPWDPRTADTQYF. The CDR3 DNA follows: TGTGCCAGCAGGCCCTGGGACCCTCGAACCGCAGATACGCAGTATTTT.

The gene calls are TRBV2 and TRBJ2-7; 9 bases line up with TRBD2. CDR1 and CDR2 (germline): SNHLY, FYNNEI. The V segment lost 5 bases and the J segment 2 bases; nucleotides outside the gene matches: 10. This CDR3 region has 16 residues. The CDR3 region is CASSPGLATYPYEQYF. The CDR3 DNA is TGTGCCAGCAGTCCGGGACTAGCTACGTACCCCTACGAGCAGTACTTC.

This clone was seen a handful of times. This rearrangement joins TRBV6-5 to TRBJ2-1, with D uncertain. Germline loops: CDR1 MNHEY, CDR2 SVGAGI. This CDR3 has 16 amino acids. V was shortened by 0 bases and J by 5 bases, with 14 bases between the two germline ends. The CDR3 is CASSYSVFYGNNEQFF. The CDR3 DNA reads TGTGCCAGCAGTTACTCGGTTTTTTATGGGAACAATGAGCAGTTCTTC.

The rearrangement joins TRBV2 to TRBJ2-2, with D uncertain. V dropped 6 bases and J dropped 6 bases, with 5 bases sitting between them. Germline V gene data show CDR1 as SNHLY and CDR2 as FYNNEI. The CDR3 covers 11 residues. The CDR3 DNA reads TGTGCCAGCAGCTACCCCGGGGAGCTGTTTTTT. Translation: CASSYPGELFF.

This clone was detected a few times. For the CDR3, the DNA is TGTGCCAGCAGTCTACAGGGGCCCCTCTCCTACAATGAGCAGTTCTTC. Translated, it gives CASSLQGPLSYNEQFF. This chain connects TRBV28 to TRBJ2-1; 7 positions match TRBD1. Unmatched junction bases numbered 7, after V lost 5 bases and J lost 0 bases. There are 16 residues in the CDR3. The germline V gene has CDR1 MDHEN and CDR2 SYDVKM.

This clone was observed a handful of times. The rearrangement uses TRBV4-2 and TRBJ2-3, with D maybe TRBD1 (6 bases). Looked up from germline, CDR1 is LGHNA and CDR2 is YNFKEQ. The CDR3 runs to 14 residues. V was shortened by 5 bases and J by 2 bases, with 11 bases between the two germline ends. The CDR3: CASSSRDITDTQYF. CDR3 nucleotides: TGTGCCAGCAGCTCCCGGGACATCACAGATACGCAGTATTTT.

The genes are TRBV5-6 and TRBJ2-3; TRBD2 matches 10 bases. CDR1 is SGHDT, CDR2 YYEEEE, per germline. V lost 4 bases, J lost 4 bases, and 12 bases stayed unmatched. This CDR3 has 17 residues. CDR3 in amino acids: CASSTMLAGVRADTQYF. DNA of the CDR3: TGTGCCAGCAGCACCATGCTAGCGGGAGTAAGGGCAGATACGCAGTATTTT.

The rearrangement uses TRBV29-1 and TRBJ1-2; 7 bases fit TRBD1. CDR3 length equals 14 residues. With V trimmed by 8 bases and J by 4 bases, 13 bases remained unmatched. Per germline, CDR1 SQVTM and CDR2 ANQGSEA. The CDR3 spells CSTQRGPGGYGYTF. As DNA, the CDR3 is TGCAGCACCCAGAGGGGGCCCGGGGGCTATGGCTACACCTTC.

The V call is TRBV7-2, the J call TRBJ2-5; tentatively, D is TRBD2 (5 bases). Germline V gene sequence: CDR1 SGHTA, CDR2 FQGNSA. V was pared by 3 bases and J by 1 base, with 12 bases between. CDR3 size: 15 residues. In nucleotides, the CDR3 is TGTGCCAGCAGCTTCGATTCTGCGGGCCAAGAGACCCAGTACTTC. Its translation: CASSFDSAGQETQYF.

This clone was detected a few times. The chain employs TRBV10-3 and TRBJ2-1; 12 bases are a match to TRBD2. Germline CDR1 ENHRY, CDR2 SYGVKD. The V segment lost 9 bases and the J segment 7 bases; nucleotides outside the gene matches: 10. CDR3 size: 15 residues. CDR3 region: CAIHPTSGRPNEQFF. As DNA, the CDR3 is TGTGCCATACACCCGACTAGCGGGAGACCGAATGAGCAGTTCTTC.

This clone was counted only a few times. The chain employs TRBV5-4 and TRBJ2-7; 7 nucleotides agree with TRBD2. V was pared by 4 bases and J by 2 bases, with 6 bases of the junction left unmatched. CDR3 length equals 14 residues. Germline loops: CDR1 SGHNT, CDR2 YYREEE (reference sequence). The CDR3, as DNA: TGTGCCAGCAGCACAAGCGGGGTACCCTACGAGCAGTACTTC. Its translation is CASSTSGVPYEQYF.